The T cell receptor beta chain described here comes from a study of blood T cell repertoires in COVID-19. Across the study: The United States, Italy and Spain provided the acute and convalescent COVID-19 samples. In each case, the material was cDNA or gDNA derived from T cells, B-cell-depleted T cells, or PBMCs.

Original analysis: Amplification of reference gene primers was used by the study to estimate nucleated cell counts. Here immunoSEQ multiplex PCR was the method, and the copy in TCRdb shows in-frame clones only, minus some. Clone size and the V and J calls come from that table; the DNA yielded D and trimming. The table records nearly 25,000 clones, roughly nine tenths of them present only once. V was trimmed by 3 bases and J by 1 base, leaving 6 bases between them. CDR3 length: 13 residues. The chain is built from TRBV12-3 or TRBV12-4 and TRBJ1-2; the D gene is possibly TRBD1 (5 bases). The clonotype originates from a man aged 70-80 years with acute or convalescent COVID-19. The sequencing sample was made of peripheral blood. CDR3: CASSFRDNYGYTF. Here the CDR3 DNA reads TGTGCCAGCAGTTTCAGGGATAACTATGGCTACACCTTC.